These 29 T cell receptor beta chains were sequenced from one sample in a study of T cell changes during pregnancy in multiple sclerosis. Profiling relied on immunoSEQ multiplex PCR, and the TCRdb table lists in-frame clones only, not all of them. The sample yields tens of thousands of clones, approximately 90% seen once. Source: peripheral blood, taken in the first trimester of pregnancy. The receptors here all came from a female donor in good health, enrolled as a control in a pregnancy study.

J is TRBJ1-6 and V is TRBV2; 7 bases match TRBD1. CDR1 and CDR2 from the germline V gene are SNHLY and FYNNEI. The CDR3 totals 13 residues. Trimming cost V 8 bases and J 8 bases; bases outside gene matches: 6. CDR3 sequence reads: CASRRDRDSPLHF. As DNA, the CDR3 is TGTGCCAGCCGCCGGGACAGAGATTCACCCCTCCACTTT.

This clone appeared a single time. The V and J genes are TRBV6-5 and TRBJ1-1, with no clear D. The germline CDR1 and CDR2 sequences are MNHEY and SVGAGI. The CDR3 runs 12 residues. V was pared by 10 bases and J by 1 base, with 10 bases between. The CDR3 sequence is CATESRNTEAFF. CDR3 nucleotides: TGTGCCACGGAGTCCCGGAACACTGAAGCTTTCTTT.

The chain recombines TRBV6-5 with TRBJ2-5; D gene unclear. V gave up 5 bases and J gave up 5 bases, with 12 bases separating them. The CDR3 sequence is 13 residues long. CDR1 and CDR2 from the germline V gene are MNHEY and SVGAGI. The CDR3 protein is CASSSAPWETQYF. The CDR3 DNA reads as TGTGCCAGCAGTAGCGCCCCTTGGGAGACCCAGTACTTC.

This clone rates as medium-sized. The chain combines TRBV4-3 with TRBJ2-5; TRBD2 matches at 9 bases. The trim removed 0 bases at V and 1 base at J, leaving 0 bases unmatched. Germline values: CDR1 LGHNA, CDR2 YSLEER. The CDR3 is made up of 15 amino acids. In nucleotides, the CDR3 is TGCGCCAGCAGCCAAGAGCGGGGGGGCCAAGAGACCCAGTACTTC. This codes for CASSQERGGQETQYF.

The chain combines TRBV4-2 with TRBJ2-2, with a weak D call TRBD1 (6 bases). Trimming stripped 10 bases from V and 2 bases from J, with 11 bases between. The germline V gene encodes CDR1 LGHNA and CDR2 YNFKEQ. The CDR3 spans 13 residues. The CDR3 DNA reads TGTGCCACCGGGGACACAAACACCGGGGAGCTGTTTTTT. As protein: CATGDTNTGELFF.

The rearrangement links TRBV30 to TRBJ1-3; possibly TRBD1 for D (6 bases). Per germline, CDR1 GTSNPN and CDR2 SVGIG (reference sequence). The germline V and J ends were trimmed by 4 bases and 1 base, with 8 bases remaining between them. This CDR3 region has 13 residues. CDR3 DNA: TGTGCCTGGACAACAGGGTCTGGAAACACCATATATTTT. It specifies CAWTTGSGNTIYF.

V gene TRBV7-3 combines with J gene TRBJ1-1, with 8 bases identical to TRBD1. Germline V gene lookup returns CDR1 SGHTA and CDR2 FQGTGA. The CDR3 contains 13 residues. The junction had 9 bases not matched to a gene; V was cut back by 5 bases and J by 10 bases. The CDR3 region is CASSPQGETGAFF. In DNA, the CDR3 is TGTGCCAGCAGCCCACAGGGGGAAACGGGAGCTTTCTTT.

This clone has just one count. The chain couples TRBV5-1 to TRBJ2-3, with 10 bases fitting TRBD2. V was pared by 0 bases and J by 4 bases, with 2 bases of the junction left unmatched. Germline CDR1 is SGHRS and CDR2 is YFSETQ. This CDR3 has 15 amino acids. The chain's CDR3 is CASSLGLAGADTQYF. The DNA of the CDR3 is TGCGCCAGCAGCTTGGGTCTAGCGGGGGCAGATACGCAGTATTTT.

This chain links TRBV4-1 with TRBJ2-1, with a possible D match to TRBD2 (6 bases). Germline V lookup: CDR1 MGHRA, CDR2 YSYEKL. V was clipped by 10 bases and J by 6 bases, with 22 bases between them. This CDR3 region has 15 residues. In nucleotides, the CDR3 is TGCGCCACACACCGCCCCGGGACTTCTATCAATGAGCAGTTCTTC. Its protein is CATHRPGTSINEQFF.

The chain carries TRBV27 and TRBJ2-7; 10 positions match TRBD1. The CDR3 length is 13 residues. The V segment lost 6 bases and the J segment 6 bases; nucleotides outside the gene matches: 5. The germline V gene has CDR1 MNHEY and CDR2 SMNVEV (reference sequence). For the CDR3, the DNA is TGTGCCAGCAGCGTCGGGACAGGGGTCGAGCAGTACTTC. Its translation is CASSVGTGVEQYF.

The chain uses TRBV6-4 and TRBJ2-2; 8 bases agree with TRBD2. The CDR3 consists of 15 residues. In germline, CDR1 is MRHNA, CDR2 SNTAGT. J gave up 1 base and V 2 bases, and 0 bases lay outside the gene matches. As DNA, the CDR3 is TGTGCCAGCAGTGACAGCGGGGGGAACACCGGGGAGCTGTTTTTT. Its translation: CASSDSGGNTGELFF.

The chain couples TRBV5-4 to TRBJ1-2; TRBD1 aligns across 9 bases. The CDR3 loop spans 15 amino acids. CDR1 is SGHNT and CDR2 is YYREEE in the germline V gene (reference sequence). Losses at the gene ends were 6 bases for V and 6 bases for J; bases not matched to a gene: 12. In DNA form, the CDR3 reads TGTGCCAGCAACAAGGACAGGGGAGCTCGGGATGGCTACACCTTC. Amino acid sequence: CASNKDRGARDGYTF.

The chain employs TRBV12-5 and TRBJ1-4, with D unclear. Germline-derived CDR1 and CDR2 are LGHNT and FRNRAP. Trimming removed 2 bases at V and 8 bases at J, with 9 bases between. The CDR3 is 13 residues long. The CDR3 DNA reads TGTGCTAGTGGTTTGCGCCGAGGGGAAAAACTGTTTTTT. Its protein is CASGLRRGEKLFF. Complete variable domain (other parts from reference TRBV12-5 and TRBJ1-4): DARVTQTPRHKVTEMGQEVTMRCQPILGHNTVFWYRQTMMQGLELLAYFRNRAPLDDSGMPKDRFSAEMPDATLATLKIQPSEPRDSAVYFCASGLRRGEKLFFGSGTQLSVL.

The chain recombines TRBV18 with TRBJ1-5, with TRBD1 as a possible D gene (5 bases). V shed 1 base and J shed 5 bases, with 9 bases lying between them. The CDR3 runs 14 residues. Germline CDR1 KGHSH, CDR2 LQKENI. CDR3 in DNA: TGTGCCAGCTCACCACGACAGAGCGATCAGCCCCAGCATTTT. It codes for CASSPRQSDQPQHF.

This clone occurred a few times. The V gene is TRBV19, the J gene TRBJ1-1; D is ambiguous. Between the trimmed V and J ends, which lost 6 bases and 0 bases, there was a span of 14 bases. This CDR3 comprises 15 residues. Germline CDR1 is LNHDA and CDR2 is SQIVND (reference sequence). In DNA, the CDR3 is TGTGCCAGTAGGGGTACAGCTAACATGAACACTGAAGCTTTCTTT. Translating gives CASRGTANMNTEAFF.

The chain uses TRBV6-4 and TRBJ1-2; D unclear. The CDR3 has 14 residues. Trimming took off 4 bases at V and 11 bases at J, with 20 bases between the two ends. Germline CDR1 is MRHNA and CDR2 is SNTAGT. The CDR3 DNA is TGTGCCAGCAGTGTAGAGGACGGGGTTCGGGAGTACACCTTC. The encoded protein is CASSVEDGVREYTF.

The chain is built from TRBV18 and TRBJ2-2; perhaps TRBD1 as D (6 bases). This CDR3 is 15 amino acids long. Trimming stripped 2 bases from V and 3 bases from J, with 10 bases between. Germline CDR1 is KGHSH and CDR2 is LQKENI. The CDR3 bases are TGTGCCAGCTCACCAGTACAGGGCGACACCGGGGAGCTGTTTTTT. The encoded protein is CASSPVQGDTGELFF.

The chain links TRBV30 to TRBJ2-5; 10 nucleotides match TRBD2. This CDR3 region has 16 residues. From germline, CDR1 is GTSNPN and CDR2 SVGIG (reference sequence). J lost 6 bases, V lost 3 bases, and 13 bases had no gene match. The CDR3 loop reads CAWSLLTSGVGQTQYF. The CDR3 nucleotides read TGTGCCTGGAGCCTTCTTACTAGCGGGGTTGGACAGACCCAGTACTTC.

This clone was counted a single time. The chain recombines TRBV6-5 with TRBJ2-5, with TRBD1 as a possible D gene (6 bases). V was pared by 5 bases and J by 4 bases, with 11 bases between. Per germline, CDR1 MNHEY and CDR2 SVGAGI. The CDR3 covers 13 residues. In DNA form, the CDR3 reads TGTGCCAGCAGTCTTCCAGGGGCAGAGACCCAGTACTTC. This translates into CASSLPGAETQYF.

Only a few counts were recorded for this clone. V gene TRBV19 combines with J gene TRBJ2-1; D perhaps matches TRBD1 (6 bases). V was shortened by 6 bases and J by 4 bases, with 10 bases between the two germline ends. The CDR3 extends over 13 amino acids. Per germline, CDR1 LNHDA and CDR2 SQIVND (reference sequence). Written as DNA, the CDR3 is TGTGCCAGTAGAGTAGGACAGTACAATGAGCAGTTCTTC. It encodes CASRVGQYNEQFF.

Here the CDR3 reads CASHSGATEETQYF. CDR3 bases: TGTGCCAGCCATAGCGGGGCCACGGAGGAGACCCAGTACTTC. The rearrangement uses TRBV5-6 and TRBJ2-5, with 8 bases that match TRBD2. The J segment lost 5 bases and the V segment lost 7 bases, leaving 10 bases of the junction unmatched. Looked up from germline, CDR1 is SGHDT and CDR2 is YYEEEE. The CDR3 consists of 14 residues.

The chain uses TRBV5-4 and TRBJ2-7; 7 bases agree with TRBD1. V dropped 0 bases and J dropped 1; count of bases not matched to a gene: 4. CDR3 length equals 15 residues. Per germline, CDR1 SGHNT and CDR2 YYREEE (reference sequence). CDR3 sequence: CASSLVGTASYEQYF. The CDR3 nucleotides read TGTGCCAGCAGCTTGGTGGGGACAGCATCCTACGAGCAGTACTTC. The full variable domain, rest sourced from reference TRBV5-4 and TRBJ2-7, is ETGVTQSPTHLIKTRGQQVTLRCSSQSGHNTVSWYQQALGQGPQFIFQYYREEENGRGNFPPRFSGLQFPNYSSELNVNALELDDSALYLCASSLVGTASYEQYFGPGTRLTVT.

This chain connects TRBV14 to TRBJ1-6; 8 nucleotides match TRBD1. The CDR3 sequence is 16 residues long. J lost 4 bases, V lost 0 bases, and 2 bases had no gene match. The V gene's germline CDR1 is SGHDN and CDR2 FVKESK. CDR3 in amino acids: CASSQDGQGYNSPLHF. Here the CDR3 DNA reads TGTGCCAGCAGCCAAGACGGACAGGGTTATAATTCACCCCTCCACTTT.

The chain combines TRBV27 with TRBJ2-7; 10 nucleotides agree with TRBD1. This CDR3 has 15 residues. J lost 2 bases, V lost 5 bases, and 6 bases had no gene match. Germline V gives CDR1 MNHEY, CDR2 SMNVEV (reference sequence). The CDR3 DNA is TGTGCCAGCAGTACGGACAGGGGGAACACCTACGAGCAGTACTTC. Its protein product is CASSTDRGNTYEQYF.

V usage is TRBV6-6 and J usage is TRBJ1-5; D is possibly TRBD1 (5 bases). CDR3 length equals 14 residues. Germline CDR1 is MNHNY and CDR2 is SVGAGI (reference sequence). V lost 4 bases and J 4 bases, leaving 11 bases between the germline ends. The CDR3 nucleotides read TGTGCCAGCAGTTTTCTTACAGGAAATCAGCCCCAGCATTTT. Encoded protein: CASSFLTGNQPQHF.

This clone was counted once. V gene TRBV6-5 combines with J gene TRBJ1-2, with a tentative D call TRBD1 (6 bases). The CDR3 runs to 15 residues. The germline V gene encodes CDR1 MNHEY and CDR2 SVGAGI. The V and J ends lost 7 bases and 6 bases respectively, with 21 bases between them. CDR3 coding DNA: TGTGCCAGCATCGTTGAGGACAGCGGCGTCAATGGCTACACCTTC. Translating it yields CASIVEDSGVNGYTF.

V usage is TRBV9 and J usage is TRBJ1-1; perhaps TRBD1 as D (6 bases). The V and J ends lost 2 bases and 1 base respectively, with 15 bases between them. The CDR3 extends over 16 amino acids. Germline CDR1 is SGDLS and CDR2 is YYNGEE. The CDR3 bases are TGTGCCAGCAGCGTTGAAGGGGGAGAACCGAACACTGAAGCTTTCTTT. It codes for CASSVEGGEPNTEAFF.

The J gene is TRBJ1-5, the V gene TRBV5-1; D is possibly TRBD1 (6 bases). Per the germline V gene, CDR1 is SGHRS and CDR2 is YFSETQ. This CDR3 region has 14 residues. The V and J ends lost 4 bases and 2 bases respectively, with 10 bases between them. CDR3 DNA: TGCGCCAGCAGCGTCAGGGGTGGCAATCAGCCCCAGCATTTT. As protein: CASSVRGGNQPQHF.

This clone has just a few counts. The DNA of the CDR3 is TGTGCCAGCCCTGGGCAGGTCGGCTATGGCTACACCTTC. This gives the protein CASPGQVGYGYTF. The chain carries TRBV2 and TRBJ1-2; D remains ambiguous. The germline V gene encodes CDR1 SNHLY and CDR2 FYNNEI. The CDR3 totals 13 residues. With 8 bases removed from V and 4 bases from J, the gap between germline ends came to 14 bases.